This T cell receptor beta chain was captured by sequencing in a study of cytomegalovirus exposure and HLA in healthy donors. Looking at the study overall: Unique TCRs numbering some 77 million, obtained from HLA-typed donors, made up an early data release.

Those who donated were healthy bone marrow donors. Primers included in the PCR were 60 Vbeta and 13 Jbeta primers. TCRdb keeps only in-frame clones here, not all; method: immunoSEQ multiplex PCR. The sample includes approximately 150,000 clones, 84% of them seen just once. Study results and caveats: Sequences of the TCR beta chain were said to predict the HLA-A and HLA-B alleles of most subjects accurately.

The CDR3 runs 15 residues. CDR1 ENHRY and CDR2 SYGVKD come from the germline V gene. With V trimmed by 6 bases and J by 5 bases, 10 bases remained unmatched. Turning to this clone: Its antigen is not identified.

This rearrangement joins TRBV10-3 to TRBJ2-3; 8 positions agree with TRBD1. This sequence was found in a man aged 25 to 40 in good health and CMV-seronegative. Sequencing was performed on PBMCs. This CDR3 is CAISSTGVGGDTQYF. The CDR3 nucleotides are TGTGCCATCAGCTCGACAGGGGTGGGAGGAGATACGCAGTATTTT.